Below are 8 T cell receptor beta chains sequenced from a single sample in a study of patients and donors after allogeneic stem cell transplantation. A single record per CDR3 protein comes from TCRdb applying MiXCR to the RT-PCR reads. The sample lists 390,000 or so distinct CDR3 sequences, 16% seen once, with 6.5% to 7.5% in the top ten. The sequencing input was blood, either unsorted or a sorted T cell fraction (not recorded which). Receptors originate from a human donor who was either an allogeneic HSCT recipient or a stem cell or donor lymphocyte infusion donor (not recorded which). It is not recorded whose cells these are; they may come from a transplant donor.

This chain joins TRBV12-3 or TRBV12-4 and TRBJ1-3; D unresolved. V lost 1 base to trimming and J lost 4 bases, with 17 bases between them. This CDR3 has 17 residues. The CDR3 coding sequence is TGTGCCAGCAGTTTAGGCGGTCTGGGGTCGGCGGGAAACACCATATATTTT. It translates to CASSLGGLGSAGNTIYF.

For the CDR3, the DNA is TGCAGCGTCCTGACAGGGAGGTATGGCTACACCTTC. Protein product: CSVLTGRYGYTF. V gene TRBV29-1 combines with J gene TRBJ1-2; 7 bases fit TRBD1. This CDR3 comprises 12 residues. From germline, CDR1 is SQVTM and CDR2 ANQGSEA. The V gene end was trimmed by 6 bases and the J gene end by 5 bases; junction bases not matched to a gene: 6.

The V gene is TRBV24-1, the J gene TRBJ2-2; the match to TRBD1 covers 9 bases. The CDR3 has 14 residues. From germline, CDR1 is KGHDR and CDR2 SFDVKD. The trim removed 9 bases at V and 5 bases at J, leaving 6 bases unmatched. This CDR3 reads CATGGQGQTGELFF. CDR3 nucleotide sequence: TGTGCCACCGGGGGACAGGGTCAAACCGGGGAGCTGTTTTTT.

This clonotype was found a few times. V and J are TRBV2 and TRBJ1-1; D may be TRBD1 (6 bases). This CDR3 contains 14 residues. V was trimmed by 6 bases and J by 3 bases, leaving 14 bases between them. The germline V gene has CDR1 SNHLY and CDR2 FYNNEI. CDR3 DNA: TGTGCCAGCAGGGAAAGTACAGGGCACACTGAAGCTTTCTTT. Translation gives CASRESTGHTEAFF.

DNA of the CDR3: TGTGCCAGCAGCGGCAGGGGGGATGAGAGCACTGAAGCTTTCTTT. Translation: CASSGRGDESTEAFF. The chain is built from TRBV7-9 and TRBJ1-1, with 7 bases matching TRBD1. Trimming cost V 5 bases and J 4 bases; bases outside gene matches: 10. This CDR3 region has 15 residues. Germline values: CDR1 SEHNR, CDR2 FQNEAQ (reference sequence).

The J gene is TRBJ2-7, the V gene TRBV7-9; 12 positions match TRBD1. The CDR3 is 15 residues long. CDR1 SEHNR and CDR2 FQNEAQ come from the germline V gene (reference sequence). V gave up 3 bases and J gave up 7 bases; unmatched junction bases: 7. The CDR3 reads CASSFAGQGAWEQYF. The CDR3 DNA reads as TGTGCCAGCAGCTTTGCGGGACAGGGGGCGTGGGAGCAGTACTTC.

This chain links TRBV20-1 with TRBJ1-5; possible D gene TRBD1, 6 bases. This CDR3 region has 14 residues. Germline V lookup: CDR1 DFQATT, CDR2 SNEGSKA (reference sequence). V was clipped by 6 bases and J by 4 bases, with 16 bases between them. The CDR3 spells CSAPPGQGNQPQHF. DNA of the CDR3: TGCAGTGCCCCCCCCGGGCAGGGGAATCAGCCCCAGCATTTT.

This rearrangement joins TRBV10-3 to TRBJ1-1, with 8 bases that match TRBD1. The trim removed 4 bases at V and 6 bases at J, leaving 7 bases unmatched. The length of the CDR3 is 14 residues. Per the germline V gene, CDR1 is ENHRY and CDR2 is SYGVKD. The CDR3 here is CAISGFRGLSEAFF. DNA for the CDR3: TGTGCCATCAGTGGGTTCAGGGGGCTCTCTGAAGCTTTCTTT.